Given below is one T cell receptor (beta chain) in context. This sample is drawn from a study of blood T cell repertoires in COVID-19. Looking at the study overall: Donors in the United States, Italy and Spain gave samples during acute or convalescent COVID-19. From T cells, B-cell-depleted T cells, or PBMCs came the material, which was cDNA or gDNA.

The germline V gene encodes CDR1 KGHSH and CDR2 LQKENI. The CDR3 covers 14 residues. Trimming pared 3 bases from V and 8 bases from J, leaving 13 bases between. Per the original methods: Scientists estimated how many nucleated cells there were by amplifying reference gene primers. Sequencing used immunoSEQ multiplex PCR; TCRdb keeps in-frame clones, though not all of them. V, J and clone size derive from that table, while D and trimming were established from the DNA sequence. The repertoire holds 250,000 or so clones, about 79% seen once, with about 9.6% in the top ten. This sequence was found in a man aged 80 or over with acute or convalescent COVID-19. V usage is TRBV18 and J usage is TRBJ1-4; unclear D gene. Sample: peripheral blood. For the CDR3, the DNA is TGTGCCAGCTCACCGGGCGTAAGCCCCGAAAAACTGTTTTTT. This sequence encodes CASSPGVSPEKLFF.